The next 26 T cell receptor beta chains were all read from a single sample in a study of Ad26.COV2.S vaccination and SARS-CoV-2 variants. Generated by immunoSEQ multiplex PCR, the TCRdb table keeps only in-frame clones and is missing some. The sample yields around 450,000 clones, around 89% seen once. As for treatment: roughly 18 received Ad26.COV2.S at low or high dose, single or two shots; 5 received placebo; per-sample allocation not given. Following the first vaccine or placebo injection, samples were taken on day 63. The source was peripheral blood, collected in a trial of Ad26.COV2.S vaccine versus placebo. These receptors were obtained from a person aged 18-65 years who received the Ad26.COV2.S COVID-19 vaccine or a placebo.

V is TRBV19 and J is TRBJ2-3; D not certain. Trimming removed 5 bases at V and 0 bases at J, with 9 bases between. The CDR3 loop spans 14 amino acids. Germline CDR1 and CDR2: LNHDA and SQIVND (reference sequence). CDR3 sequence reads: CASSSTVSTDTQYF. The CDR3, as DNA: TGTGCCAGTAGTTCGACGGTGAGCACAGATACGCAGTATTTT.

This sequence joins TRBV28 and TRBJ2-6; 7 bases align to TRBD1. V lost 6 bases to trimming and J lost 4 bases; unmatched junction nucleotides: 6. Germline CDR1 is MDHEN and CDR2 is SYDVKM. The CDR3 contains 15 residues. The chain's CDR3 is CASSRGGSGANVLTF. The CDR3 DNA follows: TGTGCCAGCAGCCGAGGGGGCTCGGGGGCCAACGTCCTGACTTTC.

The chain employs TRBV6-5 and TRBJ1-2; D is perhaps TRBD1 (5 bases). The CDR3 is made up of 14 amino acids. Trimming pared 7 bases from V and 3 bases from J, leaving 15 bases between. CDR1 and CDR2 (germline): MNHEY, SVGAGI. CDR3: CASNVGTEHYGYTF. CDR3 coding DNA: TGTGCCAGCAACGTCGGGACCGAGCACTATGGCTACACCTTC.

This chain links TRBV28 with TRBJ2-7, with D maybe TRBD1 (6 bases). CDR1 is MDHEN, CDR2 SYDVKM, per germline. The CDR3 spans 15 residues. The germline V and J ends were trimmed by 6 bases and 2 bases, with 17 bases remaining between them. Here the CDR3 DNA reads TGTGCCAGCAGCTCTTACCGACAGGTCCCCTACGAGCAGTACTTC. This codes for CASSSYRQVPYEQYF.

V and J are TRBV2 and TRBJ1-6, with 9 bases that match TRBD1. This CDR3 contains 16 residues. Germline trimming cut 2 bases from V and 7 bases from J; bases unmatched to any gene: 6. Germline lookup yields CDR1 SNHLY and CDR2 FYNNEI. DNA for the CDR3: TGTGCCAGCAGTGAAAGGGGGACAGGGACCAATTCACCCCTCCACTTT. It specifies CASSERGTGTNSPLHF.

This clone has only one observation. The J gene is TRBJ2-3, the V gene TRBV20-1; D unclear. Germline CDR1 reads DFQATT; CDR2 reads SNEGSKA (reference sequence). The CDR3 runs to 14 residues. The V gene lost 3 bases and the J gene lost 2 bases, with 12 bases spanning the gap. CDR3 in amino acids: CSASPRESTDTQYF. The CDR3 DNA is TGCAGTGCTAGTCCTAGGGAATCCACAGATACGCAGTATTTT.

The V gene is TRBV6-5, the J gene TRBJ1-2, with D perhaps matching TRBD1 (6 bases). CDR1 and CDR2 from the germline V gene are MNHEY and SVGAGI. The CDR3 totals 15 residues. Trimming took 5 bases from V and 3 from J, leaving 16 bases between them. CDR3 coding DNA: TGTGCCAGCAGTCCCCAGGGGAGGGCCTACTATGGCTACACCTTC. This encodes CASSPQGRAYYGYTF.

This chain joins TRBV5-5 and TRBJ2-7; D call uncertain. Trimming cost V 0 bases and J 7 bases, with 8 bases left between them. Germline CDR1 and CDR2: SGHKS and YYEKEE (reference sequence). The CDR3 runs 12 residues. CDR3 in amino acids: CASSLVVAEQYF. The DNA of the CDR3 is TGTGCCAGCAGCTTGGTAGTCGCAGAGCAGTACTTC. Full variable domain (remainder filled in from reference TRBV5-5 and TRBJ2-7): DAGVTQSPTHLIKTRGQQVTLRCSPISGHKSVSWYQQVLGQGPQFIFQYYEKEERGRGNFPDRFSARQFPNYSSELNVNALLLGDSALYLCASSLVVAEQYFGPGTRLTVT.

The rearrangement joins TRBV2 to TRBJ2-5; D uncertain. Germline assignment: CDR1 SNHLY and CDR2 FYNNEI. Trimming stripped 4 bases from V and 2 bases from J, with 8 bases between. The CDR3 covers 13 residues. CDR3 sequence (DNA): TGTGCCAGCAGTGGAATGATACAAGAGACCCAGTACTTC. It translates to CASSGMIQETQYF.

This chain joins TRBV7-2 and TRBJ1-2; TRBD1 is a possible D gene (5 bases). Trimming removed 2 bases from V and 2 bases from J, with 15 bases in between. Germline assignment: CDR1 SGHTA and CDR2 FQGNSA. This CDR3 contains 16 residues. CDR3 sequence reads: CASSLNSRTSNYGYTF. As DNA, the CDR3 is TGTGCCAGCAGCTTAAATTCTCGGACATCAAACTATGGCTACACCTTC.

V usage is TRBV5-1 and J usage is TRBJ2-2; the D gene is possibly TRBD2 (5 bases). The V gene's germline CDR1 is SGHRS and CDR2 YFSETQ. The CDR3 has 16 amino acids. Trimming took 2 bases from V and 4 from J, leaving 15 bases between them. CDR3 sequence: CASSFTLGGGTGELFF. The CDR3 DNA reads TGCGCCAGCAGCTTCACACTGGGCGGAGGCACCGGGGAGCTGTTTTTT.

The DNA of the CDR3 is TGTGCCAGCAGCCCCAACAGGGGGCGCGGTGATGAGCAGTTCTTC. The encoded protein is CASSPNRGRGDEQFF. The chain has TRBV7-2 and TRBJ2-1; 9 bases fit TRBD1. Germline values: CDR1 SGHTA, CDR2 FQGNSA. J lost 8 bases, V lost 5 bases, and 10 bases had no gene match. This CDR3 region has 15 residues.

This clone was recorded a few times. Other DNA sequences from this sample encode an identical CDR3 as well. This chain joins TRBV7-9 and TRBJ1-5, with D hard to call. Trimming left V 6 bases short and J 2 bases short, with 11 bases between. The germline CDR1 and CDR2 sequences are SEHNR and FQNEAQ (reference sequence). The length of the CDR3 is 14 residues. CDR3 coding DNA: TGTGCCAGCAGTCTGGCAGGCGGCAATCAGCCCCAGCATTTT. It yields the protein CASSLAGGNQPQHF.

This chain uses TRBV28 with TRBJ1-1; D may be TRBD1 (6 bases). In germline, CDR1 is MDHEN, CDR2 SYDVKM. V lost 8 bases, J lost 0 bases, and 13 bases lay in between. The CDR3 has 14 residues. The CDR3, as DNA: TGTGCCAGCCGACCGGGACACCTGAACACTGAAGCTTTCTTT. This sequence encodes CASRPGHLNTEAFF.

V is TRBV4-3 and J is TRBJ1-2, with D unclear. The CDR3 is made up of 14 amino acids. Trimming stripped 1 base from V and 4 bases from J, with 10 bases between. Germline-derived CDR1 and CDR2 are LGHNA and YSLEER. The chain's CDR3 is CASSQAGEGYGYTF. The CDR3 region has the DNA TGCGCCAGCAGCCAAGCAGGAGAAGGCTATGGCTACACCTTC.

Concerning this clone: This specimen includes other DNA sequences encoding the same CDR3. This sequence joins TRBV2 and TRBJ1-6; no clear D. The CDR3 contains 11 residues. Trimming removed 5 bases at V and 7 bases at J, with 3 bases between. Germline values: CDR1 SNHLY, CDR2 FYNNEI. Here the CDR3 DNA reads TGTGCCAGCAGTCCCAATTCACCCCTCCACTTT. Its protein product is CASSPNSPLHF.

The genes are TRBV29-1 and TRBJ2-2; either TRBD1 or TRBD2 may supply D (5 bases each). V was shortened by 1 base and J by 4 bases, with 10 bases between the two germline ends. The CDR3 spans 14 residues. From germline, CDR1 is SQVTM and CDR2 ANQGSEA. The DNA for the CDR3 is TGCAGCGTTGAAGTCTCGGGGCTCACCGGGGAGCTGTTTTTT. Protein product: CSVEVSGLTGELFF.

The J gene is TRBJ2-3, the V gene TRBV28, with 7 bases that match TRBD2. The CDR3 runs to 15 residues. V was pared by 5 bases and J by 4 bases, with 9 bases of the junction left unmatched. Germline loops: CDR1 MDHEN, CDR2 SYDVKM. The CDR3 here is CASSPGGIGPDTQYF. CDR3 coding DNA: TGTGCCAGCAGTCCGGGGGGTATAGGGCCAGATACGCAGTATTTT. The whole variable domain, filled in from reference TRBV28 and TRBJ2-3, reads DVKVTQSSRYLVKRTGEKVFLECVQDMDHENMFWYRQDPGLGLRLIYFSYDVKMKEKGDIPEGYSVSREKKERFSLILESASTNQTSMYLCASSPGGIGPDTQYFGPGTRLTVL.

The chain employs TRBV7-9 and TRBJ2-7; D possibly corresponds to TRBD1 (5 bases). CDR1 SEHNR and CDR2 FQNEAQ come from the germline V gene (reference sequence). This CDR3 spans 16 amino acids. V was shortened by 6 bases and J by 0 bases, with 18 bases between the two germline ends. CDR3 nucleotide sequence: TGTGCCAGCAGTTCCAGGGCGGCGCTTCCCTCCTACGAGCAGTACTTC. Translating it yields CASSSRAALPSYEQYF.

The chain employs TRBV4-1 and TRBJ1-4; 7 nucleotides agree with TRBD1. The CDR3 covers 16 residues. V shed 3 bases and J 3 bases; nucleotides not matched to a gene: 7. Germline CDR1 reads MGHRA; CDR2 reads YSYEKL. The CDR3 nucleotides read TGCGCCAGCAGCCAGGGACTCCAGGGGGCTAATGAAAAACTGTTTTTT. It yields the protein CASSQGLQGANEKLFF.

This chain links TRBV6-5 with TRBJ2-7; D is unresolved. The CDR3 is made up of 13 amino acids. Germline lookup yields CDR1 MNHEY and CDR2 SVGAGI. Between the trimmed V and J ends, which lost 1 base and 0 bases, there was a span of 4 bases. The CDR3 sequence is CASSYYSSYEQYF. CDR3 bases: TGTGCCAGCAGTTACTATAGCTCCTACGAGCAGTACTTC.

The chain combines TRBV7-2 with TRBJ1-2, with a weak D call TRBD1 (6 bases). Trimming stripped 4 bases from V and 5 bases from J, with 11 bases between. The CDR3 length is 13 residues. Germline V CDR1 and CDR2: SGHTA, FQGNSA. The CDR3 DNA is TGTGCCAGCAGCTCACAGGGTTATTATGGCTACACCTTC. It translates to CASSSQGYYGYTF.

This clone occurred a few times. The V call is TRBV18, the J call TRBJ2-7, with D unresolved. The CDR3 spans 14 residues. Trimming took off 0 bases at V and 6 bases at J, with 12 bases between the two ends. Germline assignment: CDR1 KGHSH and CDR2 LQKENI. CDR3 protein: CASSPPGPSSEQYF. The CDR3 nucleotides read TGTGCCAGCTCACCACCAGGACCCTCATCCGAGCAGTACTTC.

The sample holds one count of this clone. The rearrangement joins TRBV7-9 to TRBJ2-1; unclear D gene. This CDR3 is 13 amino acids long. Trimming stripped 8 bases from V and 5 bases from J, with 13 bases between. CDR1 and CDR2 from the germline V gene are SEHNR and FQNEAQ (reference sequence). CDR3 nucleotide sequence: TGTGCCAGCCTGCGTGACTCAAACAATGAGCAGTTCTTC. Protein product: CASLRDSNNEQFF.

The chain combines TRBV7-9 with TRBJ2-5; TRBD2 aligns across 12 bases. This CDR3 is 16 amino acids long. V shed 0 bases and J 5 bases; nucleotides not matched to a gene: 4. Germline V lookup: CDR1 SEHNR, CDR2 FQNEAQ (reference sequence). The CDR3 nucleotides are TGTGCCAGCAGCTTAGCGACTAGCGGGAGTCGGGAGACCCAGTACTTC. Encoded protein: CASSLATSGSRETQYF.

The chain uses TRBV30 and TRBJ2-2; D call uncertain. V was trimmed by 5 bases and J by 6 bases, leaving 16 bases between them. The germline V gene encodes CDR1 GTSNPN and CDR2 SVGIG (reference sequence). This CDR3 is built from 14 residues. CDR3 sequence: CAWAFGGSAGELFF. Here the CDR3 DNA reads TGTGCCTGGGCCTTCGGTGGGTCGGCCGGGGAGCTGTTTTTT.